Below are 21 T cell receptor beta chains sequenced from a single sample in a study of T cells in Graves' hyperthyroidism and ophthalmopathy. Regions amplified from RNA transcripts were the TCR beta CDR3 regions. Primed by the HTBI set, a first-round RT-PCR was run on the TCR CDR3. TCRdb redid the calling of the multiplex PCR reads with MiXCR, one entry per CDR3 protein. Of nearly 750,000 distinct CDR3 sequences listed, 35% are singletons. Source material: blood. The receptor source for this set is a woman in her 40s with Graves' hyperthyroidism.

The J gene is TRBJ1-1, the V gene TRBV29-1, with D unresolved. This CDR3 has 13 amino acids. V was shortened by 1 base and J by 1 base, with 7 bases between the two germline ends. Germline CDR1 reads SQVTM; CDR2 reads ANQGSEA. The chain's CDR3 is CSVEGHQNTEAFF. CDR3 sequence (DNA): TGCAGCGTTGAAGGCCACCAGAACACTGAAGCTTTCTTT.

This clonotype came up many times. The chain couples TRBV7-6 to TRBJ2-6; D is tentatively TRBD1 or TRBD2 (5 bases each). Germline V gene lookup returns CDR1 SGHVS and CDR2 FNYEAQ. The CDR3 length is 19 residues. V lost 4 bases and J 0 bases, leaving 19 bases between the germline ends. The CDR3 is CASSSWVGEILSGANVLTF. CDR3 DNA sequence: TGTGCCAGCAGCTCTTGGGTGGGGGAGATCCTCTCTGGGGCCAACGTCCTGACTTTC.

This clonotype was recorded at least ten times. This chain connects TRBV19 to TRBJ1-2, with D possibly matching TRBD1 (5 bases). Trimming removed 4 bases at V and 7 bases at J, with 16 bases between. The CDR3 consists of 14 residues. CDR1 LNHDA and CDR2 SQIVND come from the germline V gene (reference sequence). This CDR3 reads CASSTTGTPVGYTF. In DNA, the CDR3 is TGTGCCAGTAGTACCACCGGGACTCCTGTTGGCTACACCTTC.

This clonotype was counted only a few times. The chain couples TRBV9 to TRBJ1-2, with D maybe TRBD1 (5 bases). V was cut by 3 bases and J by 5 bases, with 26 bases left in between. Germline V gene data show CDR1 as SGDLS and CDR2 as YYNGEE. The CDR3 is made up of 18 amino acids. The CDR3 protein is CASSARKSGPRRGYGYTF. CDR3 nucleotides: TGTGCCAGCAGCGCCCGCAAATCGGGACCCCGACGGGGGTATGGCTACACCTTC.

This clonotype was observed many times. The chain uses TRBV7-9 and TRBJ2-7; D perhaps matches TRBD1 (6 bases). The V gene lost 5 bases and the J gene lost 3 bases, with 14 bases spanning the gap. Germline CDR1 and CDR2: SEHNR and FQNEAQ (reference sequence). The CDR3 totals 14 residues. CDR3 bases: TGTGCCAGCAGCACCTGGACAGCTAGCTACGAGCAGTACTTC. It yields the protein CASSTWTASYEQYF.

For this clonotype: A much larger clone differs by one base, so this may be a read error. The CDR3 loop is CASSRRANTETFF. The CDR3 DNA reads as TGTGCCAGCAGCAGACGGGCGAACACTGAAACTTTCTTT. The V call is TRBV7-2, the J call TRBJ1-1, with unresolved D. Germline CDR1 and CDR2: SGHTA and FQGNSA. This CDR3 region has 13 residues.

This clonotype came up many times. The rearrangement links TRBV7-6 to TRBJ2-2; D is perhaps TRBD2 (6 bases). This CDR3 has 13 residues. In germline, CDR1 is SGHVS, CDR2 FNYEAQ. Deletions cut 5 bases from V and 6 bases from J, with 10 bases between. The chain's CDR3 is CASSPGTSGELFF. For the CDR3, the DNA is TGTGCCAGCAGCCCCGGGACTTCCGGGGAGCTGTTTTTT.

At least ten counts were recorded for this clonotype. This CDR3 is CASSIYRGRDTEAFF. CDR3 DNA sequence: TGTGCCAGCAGCATTTACAGGGGGCGAGATACTGAAGCTTTCTTT. The chain has TRBV7-9 and TRBJ1-1; 9 bases fit TRBD1. CDR3 length: 15 residues. Per the germline V gene, CDR1 is SEHNR and CDR2 is FQNEAQ (reference sequence). After removal of 5 bases from V and 5 bases from J, the junction contained 9 bases not matched to a gene.

Many counts were recorded for this clonotype. This sequence joins TRBV29-1 and TRBJ2-7; D possibly corresponds to TRBD2 (5 bases). The V end lost 4 bases, the J end lost 0 bases, and 7 bases lay between the germline ends. The CDR3 is made up of 12 amino acids. Germline CDR1 and CDR2: SQVTM and ANQGSEA. CDR3 nucleotide sequence: TGCAGCGTTGTGAGGGACTCCTACGAGCAGTACTTC. Residues: CSVVRDSYEQYF.

In its sample, this clonotype was seen a few times. The rearrangement joins TRBV19 to TRBJ1-1; 9 bases match TRBD1. The CDR3 totals 16 residues. With 3 bases clipped from V and 6 bases from J, the junction kept 11 bases outside the gene matches. Germline V gives CDR1 LNHDA, CDR2 SQIVND (reference sequence). Here the CDR3 DNA reads TGTGCCAGTAGTATTCTGCCAGGGACAGGGTTGTCTGAAGCTTTCTTT. Translating it yields CASSILPGTGLSEAFF.

There are many counts of this clonotype. The chain recombines TRBV9 with TRBJ1-2; the match to TRBD1 covers 8 bases. V lost 4 bases to trimming and J lost 3 bases; unmatched junction nucleotides: 8. CDR3 length: 15 amino acids. Germline V gives CDR1 SGDLS, CDR2 YYNGEE. CDR3 DNA sequence: TGTGCCAGCAGCCCCTGGACAGGGCACGACTATGGCTACACCTTC. It is translated as CASSPWTGHDYGYTF.

In its sample, this clonotype was seen a few times. Germline and junction disagree at one end, which may indicate a read error. V is TRBV7-2 and J is TRBJ1-2, with a possible D match to TRBD1 (6 bases). CDR1 is SGHTA and CDR2 is FQGNSA in the germline V gene. CDR3 length equals 16 residues. The CDR3 DNA reads TGCGCCAGCAGCCAAGATGGGAGGGGGGGGAAGGATGGCTACACCTTC. Residues: CASSQDGRGGKDGYTF.

Ten or more counts support this clonotype. The V and J genes are TRBV5-1 and TRBJ2-2; D possibly corresponds to TRBD2 (6 bases). There are 15 residues in the CDR3. The V end was cut by 4 bases, the J end by 4 bases, with 14 bases between. Germline assignment: CDR1 SGHRS and CDR2 YFSETQ. In nucleotides, the CDR3 is TGCGCCAGCAGCGGTGGGGGACTTAGCACCGGGGAGCTGTTTTTT. This gives the protein CASSGGGLSTGELFF.

Only a few counts were recorded for this clonotype. The chain employs TRBV6-5 and TRBJ1-2, with a possible D match to TRBD1 (5 bases). V lost 0 bases, J lost 6 bases, and 8 bases lay in between. CDR3 size: 13 residues. Germline V gene sequence: CDR1 MNHEY, CDR2 SVGAGI. This chain's CDR3 is CASSYSGTDGYTF. CDR3 coding DNA: TGTGCCAGCAGTTACTCTGGGACGGATGGCTACACCTTC.

This clonotype was observed many times. The rearrangement joins TRBV29-1 to TRBJ1-2, with D unclear. The CDR3 covers 12 residues. Between the trimmed V and J ends, which lost 7 bases and 6 bases, there was a span of 15 bases. The germline V gene has CDR1 SQVTM and CDR2 ANQGSEA. The CDR3 bases are TGCAGCGCACCAAGGGAAGCCCATGGCTACACCTTC. Protein product: CSAPREAHGYTF.

This clonotype was observed a handful of times. The V call is TRBV12-3 or TRBV12-4, the J call TRBJ1-2, with D possibly being TRBD1 (6 bases). The CDR3 totals 16 residues. Trimming removed 5 bases at V and 3 bases at J, with 19 bases between. CDR3 coding DNA: TGTGCCAGCAGTCTCTTGGGGGGGCCCCCTCACTATGGCTACACCTTC. It translates to CASSLLGGPPHYGYTF.

This clonotype was recorded a few times. This sequence may be a read error, since a much larger clone differs from it by one base. The chain has TRBV19 and TRBJ1-2; no clear D. The germline gives CDR1 LNHDA, CDR2 SQIVND (reference sequence). This CDR3 contains 14 residues. Trimming removed 5 bases at V and 2 bases at J, with 12 bases between. CDR3 DNA sequence: TGTGCCAGTAGTCCTCTTGGCAGCAACTATGGCTACACCTTC. Amino acid sequence: CASSPLGSNYGYTF.

The gene calls are TRBV20-1 and TRBJ2-1; D gene uncertain. The CDR3 loop spans 13 amino acids. With 6 bases removed from V and 3 bases from J, the gap between germline ends came to 12 bases. Germline CDR1 and CDR2: DFQATT and SNEGSKA (reference sequence). The CDR3 coding sequence is TGCAGTGCCGGCCGTGACGGCTACAATGAGCAGTTCTTC. It codes for CSAGRDGYNEQFF.

Many counts were recorded for this clonotype. This rearrangement joins TRBV2 to TRBJ2-2, with 7 bases that match TRBD2. V shed 10 bases and J 1 base; nucleotides not matched to a gene: 6. CDR1 and CDR2 from the germline V gene are SNHLY and FYNNEI. This CDR3 contains 14 residues. CDR3: CATAERENTGELFF. The CDR3 nucleotides read TGTGCCACCGCTGAGCGGGAGAACACCGGGGAGCTGTTTTTT.

This clonotype has a handful of counts. The chain links TRBV12-3 or TRBV12-4 to TRBJ1-5; the D is unclear. This CDR3 comprises 14 residues. The V and J ends lost 7 bases and 3 bases respectively, with 13 bases between them. The chain's CDR3 is CASTFSGTNQPQHF. As DNA, the CDR3 is TGTGCCAGCACTTTCTCAGGTACCAATCAGCCCCAGCATTTT.

This clonotype appeared a few times. The chain carries TRBV5-6 and TRBJ2-7; D is uncertain. CDR3 length: 14 amino acids. V was trimmed by 5 bases and J by 5 bases, leaving 17 bases between them. Germline V lookup: CDR1 SGHDT, CDR2 YYEEEE. The CDR3 coding sequence is TGTGCCAGCAGTCTAGGCACCGCCATCCACGAGCAGTACTTC. Translation gives CASSLGTAIHEQYF.